The 5 T cell receptor beta chains listed next were all sequenced from one sample in a study of beta chain features in type 1 diabetes. These receptors' antigens are unknown. Whole-study results and caveats: Moderate but significant shortening of TCRB CDR3s was recorded in all four CD4+ subsets from Type 1 diabetes patients.

The whole isolated RNA underwent reverse transcription, so sequencing captured expressed TCRB transcripts. TCRdb's copy holds only in-frame clones and misses some; the assay was immunoSEQ multiplex PCR. The sample has hundreds of thousands of clones, 11% to 15% seen once. The specimen was naive CD4+ T cells from blood. Receptor source: a young man with type 1 diabetes.

For this clone: Distinct nucleotide sequences in the sample also encode this CDR3. The rearrangement joins TRBV6-5 to TRBJ1-2; D gene uncertain. The length of the CDR3 is 11 residues. Trimming cost V 2 bases and J 8 bases, with 6 bases left between them. CDR1 and CDR2 (germline): MNHEY, SVGAGI. This chain's CDR3 is CASSYRGGYTF. CDR3 coding DNA: TGTGCCAGCAGTTACCGGGGAGGCTACACCTTC.

V usage is TRBV9 and J usage is TRBJ2-3; D possibly corresponds to TRBD1 (6 bases). The V gene lost 1 base and the J gene lost 2 bases, with 14 bases spanning the gap. The CDR3 has 16 residues. Germline CDR1 is SGDLS and CDR2 is YYNGEE. The CDR3 sequence: CASSVRQQGNTDTQYF. CDR3 in DNA: TGTGCCAGCAGCGTACGGCAACAGGGAAACACAGATACGCAGTATTTT.

The CDR3 coding sequence is TGCGCCAGCAGCCCCGGGACAGGACTGTTCTTC. It yields the protein CASSPGTGLFF. The chain couples TRBV5-1 to TRBJ2-1; 8 bases align to TRBD1. The CDR3 extends over 11 amino acids. V lost 4 bases to trimming and J lost 15 bases; unmatched junction nucleotides: 6. The germline V gene has CDR1 SGHRS and CDR2 YFSETQ.

This clone has only a few counts. The rearrangement uses TRBV18 and TRBJ2-3; a weak D match, TRBD1 (5 bases). The V end lost 3 bases, the J end lost 2 bases, and 9 bases lay between the germline ends. The CDR3 is 14 residues long. CDR1 and CDR2 from the germline V gene are KGHSH and LQKENI. As DNA, the CDR3 is TGTGCCAGCTCACCGACAGACGACACAGATACGCAGTATTTT. It is translated as CASSPTDDTDTQYF.

This clone was seen a handful of times. The chain carries TRBV23-1 and TRBJ2-5; 9 positions match TRBD1. TRBV23-1 is given ORF status, its function remaining uncertain. The CDR3 has 16 amino acids. The V gene end was trimmed by 3 bases and the J gene end by 3 bases; junction bases not matched to a gene: 8. CDR3 region: CASSHSDRGREETQYF. For the CDR3, the DNA is TGCGCCAGCAGTCACTCGGACAGGGGCCGGGAAGAGACCCAGTACTTC.